This entry is about one T cell receptor beta chain. Its antigen is undetermined. The record originates from a study of T cell responses to AZD1222 COVID-19 vaccine. The repertoire was sequenced with immunoSEQ multiplex PCR; TCRdb's copy has only in-frame clones and lacks some. This table has under 130,000 clones, around 76% appearing once. Study outcomes and limitations: Possibly, clonal diversity was underestimated; donors were largely white British and included more females. Vaccine-associated CD4 TCRs spanned spike, dominant at 160-218 and 743-854. In the spike-specific TCR repertoire, nearly half reportedly target unmutated variant regions. The peak T cell response came first, and repertoires were sampled only after it.

The sequence derives from an adult in good health. The specimen comprised peripheral blood, sampled on day 0 of AZD1222 vaccination.

The CDR3 is CATVKYEQYF. The CDR3, as DNA: TGTGCCACTGTAAAGTACGAGCAGTACTTC. The chain employs TRBV19 and TRBJ2-7; D gene ambiguous. The germline V gene has CDR1 LNHDA and CDR2 SQIVND (reference sequence). V was cut by 10 bases and J by 4 bases, with 8 bases left in between. The CDR3 spans 10 residues.